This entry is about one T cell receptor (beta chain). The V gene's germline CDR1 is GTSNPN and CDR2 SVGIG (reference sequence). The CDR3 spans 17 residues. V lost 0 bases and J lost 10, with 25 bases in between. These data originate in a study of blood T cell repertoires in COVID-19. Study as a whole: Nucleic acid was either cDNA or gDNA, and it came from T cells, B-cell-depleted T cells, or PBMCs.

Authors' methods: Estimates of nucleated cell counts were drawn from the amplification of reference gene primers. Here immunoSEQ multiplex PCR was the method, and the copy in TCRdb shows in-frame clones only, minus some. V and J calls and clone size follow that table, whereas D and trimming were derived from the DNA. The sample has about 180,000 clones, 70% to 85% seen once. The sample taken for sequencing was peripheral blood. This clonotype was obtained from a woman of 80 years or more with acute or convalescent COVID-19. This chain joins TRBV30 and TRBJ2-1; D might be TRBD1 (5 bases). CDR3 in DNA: TGTGCCTGGAGTGTCATAAAAACAGGTCCTTACCAACGGGAGCAGTTCTTC. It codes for CAWSVIKTGPYQREQFF.